This T cell receptor beta chain is drawn from a study of control samples from healthy donors and cancer patients (dated by TCRdb to 2018 to 2020). The method behind the library was the immunoSEQ multiplex PCR assay. TCRdb provides this immuneACCESS table in a form limited to in-frame rearrangements. Some clones are lacking; in checked studies, under half of them reflect an unresolved V gene, and why the rest are absent is not known. The table for this sample lists more than 85,000 clones; over 75% of them were counted only once. Roughly 4% of the sample belongs to the ten largest clones. A distance of 10 bases separates the germline ends of V and J, which lose 4 bases and 4 bases respectively. As encoded in the germline V gene, CDR1 is KGHDR while CDR2 is SFDVKD. The CDR3, from cysteine to phenylalanine, totals 14 residues. Solely the CDR3 DNA is kept, with 42 bases framed from the first base. This clone has a single count. The antigen this receptor binds is unknown. No base quality values were provided; no much bigger clone lies one nucleotide off.

What was sequenced was blood. The source of this sequence is a human donor in good health. The donor label of this sample is uncertain. This chain joins TRBV24-1 to TRBJ1-3; the D gene assignment is ambiguous. The CDR3 amino acid sequence is: CATSDSVPGNTIYF. The nucleotides are TGTGCCACCAGTGACTCCGTTCCGGGAAACACCATATATTTT.